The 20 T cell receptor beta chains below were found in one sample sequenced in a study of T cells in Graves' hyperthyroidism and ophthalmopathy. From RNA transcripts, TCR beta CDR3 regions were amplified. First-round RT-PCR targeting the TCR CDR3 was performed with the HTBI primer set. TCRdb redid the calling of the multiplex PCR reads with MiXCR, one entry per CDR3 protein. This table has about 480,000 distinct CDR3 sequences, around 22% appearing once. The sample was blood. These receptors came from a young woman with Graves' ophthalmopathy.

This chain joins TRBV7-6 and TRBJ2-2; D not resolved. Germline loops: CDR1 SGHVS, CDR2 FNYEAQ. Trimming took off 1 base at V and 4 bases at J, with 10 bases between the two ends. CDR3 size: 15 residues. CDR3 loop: CASSLDPTGTGELFF. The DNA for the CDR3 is TGTGCCAGCAGCTTAGACCCCACCGGCACCGGGGAGCTGTTTTTT.

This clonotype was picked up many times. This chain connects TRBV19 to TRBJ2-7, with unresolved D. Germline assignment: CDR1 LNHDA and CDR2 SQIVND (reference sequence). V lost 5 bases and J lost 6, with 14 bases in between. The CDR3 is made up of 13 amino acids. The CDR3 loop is CASSYRSSVEQYF. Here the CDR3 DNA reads TGTGCCAGTAGTTATAGAAGCAGTGTCGAGCAGTACTTC.

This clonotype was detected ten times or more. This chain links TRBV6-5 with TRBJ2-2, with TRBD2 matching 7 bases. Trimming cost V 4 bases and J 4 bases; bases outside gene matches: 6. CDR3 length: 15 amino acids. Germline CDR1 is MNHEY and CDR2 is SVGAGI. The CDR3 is CASSSLREGTGELFF. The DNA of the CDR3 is TGTGCCAGCAGTTCCCTCAGGGAGGGCACCGGGGAGCTGTTTTTT.

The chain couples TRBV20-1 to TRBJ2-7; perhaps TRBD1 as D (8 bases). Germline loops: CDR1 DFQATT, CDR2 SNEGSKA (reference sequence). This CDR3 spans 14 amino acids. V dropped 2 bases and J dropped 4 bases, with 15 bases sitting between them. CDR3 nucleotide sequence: TGCAGTGCTAGAAAACAGGGGGAGGGTTACGAGCAGTACTTC. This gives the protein CSARKQGEGYEQYF.

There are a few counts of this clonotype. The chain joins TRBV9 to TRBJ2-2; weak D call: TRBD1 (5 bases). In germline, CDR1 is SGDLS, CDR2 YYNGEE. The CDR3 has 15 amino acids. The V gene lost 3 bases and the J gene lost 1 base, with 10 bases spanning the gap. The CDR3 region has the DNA TGTGCCAGCAGCGCATTAGACAGGAACACCGGGGAGCTGTTTTTT. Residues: CASSALDRNTGELFF. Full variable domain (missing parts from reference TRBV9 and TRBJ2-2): DSGVTQTPKHLITATGQRVTLRCSPRSGDLSVYWYQQSLDQGLQFLIQYYNGEERAKGNILERFSAQQFPDLHSELNLSSLELGDSALYFCASSALDRNTGELFFGEGSRLTVL.

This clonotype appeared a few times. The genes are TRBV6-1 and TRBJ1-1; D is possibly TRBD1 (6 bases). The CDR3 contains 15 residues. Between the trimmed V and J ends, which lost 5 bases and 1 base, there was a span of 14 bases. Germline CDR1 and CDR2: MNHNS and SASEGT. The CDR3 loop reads CASSPGDAANTEAFF. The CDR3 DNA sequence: TGTGCCAGCAGTCCAGGGGACGCGGCGAACACTGAAGCTTTCTTT.

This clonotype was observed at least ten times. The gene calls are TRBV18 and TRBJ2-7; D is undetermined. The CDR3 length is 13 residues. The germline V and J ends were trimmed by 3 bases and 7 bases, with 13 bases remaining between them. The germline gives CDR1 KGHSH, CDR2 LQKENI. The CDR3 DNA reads TGTGCCAGCTCACCCGTTCCCAATTCGGAGCAGTACTTC. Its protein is CASSPVPNSEQYF.

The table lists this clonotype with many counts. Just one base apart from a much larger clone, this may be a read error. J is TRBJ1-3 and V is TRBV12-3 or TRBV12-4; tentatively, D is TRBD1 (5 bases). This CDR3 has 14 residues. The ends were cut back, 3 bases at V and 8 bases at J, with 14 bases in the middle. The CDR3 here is CASSFGRSGHTIYF. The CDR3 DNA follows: TGTGCCAGCAGTTTTGGAAGATCGGGGCACACCATATATTTT.

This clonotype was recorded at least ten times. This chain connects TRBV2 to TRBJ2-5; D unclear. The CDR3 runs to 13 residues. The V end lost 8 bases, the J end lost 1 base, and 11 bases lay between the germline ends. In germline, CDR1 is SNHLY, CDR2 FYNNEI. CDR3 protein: CASAGRSQETQYF. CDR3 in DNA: TGTGCCAGCGCTGGCAGAAGCCAAGAGACCCAGTACTTC.

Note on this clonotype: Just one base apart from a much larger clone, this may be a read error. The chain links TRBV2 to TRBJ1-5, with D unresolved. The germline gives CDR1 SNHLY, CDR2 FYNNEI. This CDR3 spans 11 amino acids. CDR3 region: CASSEYAVQQF. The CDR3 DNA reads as TGCGCCAGCAGTGAGTACGCGGTCCAGCAGTTT.

CDR3 nucleotide sequence: TGTGCCTGGAGGGTTGGGCAGCTGAACACTGAAGCTTTCTTT. Residues: CAWRVGQLNTEAFF. This sequence joins TRBV30 and TRBJ1-1; D not certain. The CDR3 is 14 residues long. Germline lookup yields CDR1 GTSNPN and CDR2 SVGIG (reference sequence). Trimming took 3 bases from V and 0 from J, leaving 11 bases between them.

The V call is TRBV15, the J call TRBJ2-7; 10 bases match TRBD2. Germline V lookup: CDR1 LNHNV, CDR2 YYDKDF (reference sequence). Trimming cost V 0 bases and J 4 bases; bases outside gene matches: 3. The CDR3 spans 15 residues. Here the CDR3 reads CATSRDLAGAYEQYF. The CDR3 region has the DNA TGTGCCACCAGCAGAGATCTAGCGGGAGCTTACGAGCAGTACTTC.

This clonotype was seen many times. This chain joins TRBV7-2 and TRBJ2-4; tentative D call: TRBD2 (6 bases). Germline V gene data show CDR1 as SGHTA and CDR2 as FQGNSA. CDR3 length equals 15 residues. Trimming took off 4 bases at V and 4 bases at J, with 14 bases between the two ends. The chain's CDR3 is CASSSAGPSKNIQYF. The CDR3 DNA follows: TGTGCCAGCAGCTCGGCGGGGCCTTCAAAAAACATTCAGTACTTC. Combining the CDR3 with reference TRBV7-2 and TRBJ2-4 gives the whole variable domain GAGVSQSPSNKVTEKGKDVELRCDPISGHTALYWYRQSLGQGLEFLIYFQGNSAPDKSGLPSDRFSAERTGGSVSTLTIQRTQQEDSAVYLCASSSAGPSKNIQYFGAGTRLSVL.

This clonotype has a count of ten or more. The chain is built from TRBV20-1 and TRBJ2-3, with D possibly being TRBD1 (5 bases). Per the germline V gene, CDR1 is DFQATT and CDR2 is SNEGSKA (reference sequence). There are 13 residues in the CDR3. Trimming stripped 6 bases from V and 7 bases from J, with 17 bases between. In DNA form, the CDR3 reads TGCAGTGCCCTCCAGGGCGGTCCGTATACGCAGTATTTT. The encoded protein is CSALQGGPYTQYF.

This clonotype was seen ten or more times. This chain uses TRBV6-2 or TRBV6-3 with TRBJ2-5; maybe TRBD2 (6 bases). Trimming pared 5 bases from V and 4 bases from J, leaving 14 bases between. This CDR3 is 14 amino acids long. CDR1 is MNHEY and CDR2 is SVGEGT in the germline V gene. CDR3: CASSETSLGETQYF. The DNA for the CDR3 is TGTGCCAGCAGTGAAACTAGCCTTGGAGAGACCCAGTACTTC.

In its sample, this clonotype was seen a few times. In DNA form, the CDR3 reads TGTGCCTGGAGGGACAGGGTTCATCAGCCCCAGCATTTT. This gives the protein CAWRDRVHQPQHF. This chain connects TRBV30 to TRBJ1-5; 8 bases fit TRBD1. The length of the CDR3 is 13 residues. J gave up 5 bases and V 3 bases, and 3 bases lay outside the gene matches. Germline V lookup: CDR1 GTSNPN, CDR2 SVGIG (reference sequence).

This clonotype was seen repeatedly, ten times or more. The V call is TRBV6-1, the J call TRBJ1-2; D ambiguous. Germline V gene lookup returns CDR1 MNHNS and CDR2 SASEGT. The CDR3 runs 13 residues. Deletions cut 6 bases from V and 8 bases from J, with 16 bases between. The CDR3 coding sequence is TGTGCCAGCAGACCCGGGCCCCCCGGGGGCTACACCTTC. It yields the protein CASRPGPPGGYTF.

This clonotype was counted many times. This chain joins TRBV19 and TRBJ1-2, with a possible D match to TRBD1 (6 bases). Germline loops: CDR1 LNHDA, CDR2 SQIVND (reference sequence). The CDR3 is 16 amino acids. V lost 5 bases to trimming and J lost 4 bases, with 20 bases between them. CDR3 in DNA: TGTGCCAGTAGTGCCAATTCCGGGACACTTTTCTATGGCTACACCTTC. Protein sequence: CASSANSGTLFYGYTF. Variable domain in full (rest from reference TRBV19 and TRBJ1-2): DGGITQSPKYLFRKEGQNVTLSCEQNLNHDAMYWYRQDPGQGLRLIYYSQIVNDFQKGDIAEGYSVSREKKESFPLTVTSAQKNPTAFYLCASSANSGTLFYGYTFGSGTRLTVV.

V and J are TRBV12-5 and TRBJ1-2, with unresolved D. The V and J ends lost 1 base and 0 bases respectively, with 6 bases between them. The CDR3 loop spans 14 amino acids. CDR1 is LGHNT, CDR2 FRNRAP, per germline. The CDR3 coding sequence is TGTGCTAGTGGTTTGGACTACTCTAACTATGGCTACACCTTC. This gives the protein CASGLDYSNYGYTF.

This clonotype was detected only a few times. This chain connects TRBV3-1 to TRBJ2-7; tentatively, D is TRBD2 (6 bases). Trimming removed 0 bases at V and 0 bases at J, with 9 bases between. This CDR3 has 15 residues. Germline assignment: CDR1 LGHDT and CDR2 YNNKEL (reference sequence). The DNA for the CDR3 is TGTGCCAGCAGCCAAGACGGAGGGCTCTCCTACGAGCAGTACTTC. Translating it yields CASSQDGGLSYEQYF.